This TCR beta chain is from a study of HIV-infected patients and healthy controls. This CDR3 contains 15 residues. V was trimmed by 1 base and J by 5 bases, leaving 13 bases between them. CDR1 is KGHSH and CDR2 is LQKENI in the germline V gene. TCRdb called the 5' RACE reads again in MiXCR, with one record for every CDR3 protein. This sample carries tens of thousands of distinct CDR3 sequences, about 15% of them seen once, and the ten largest clones take approximately 5%. This clonotype came up a few times. Sequencing input: CD4+ T cells from blood. The rearrangement links TRBV18 to TRBJ2-3; D is unclear. The sequence was collected from a human donor in good health. The CDR3 nucleotides read TGTGCCAGCTCACCACGGGGTTCTCCTGAAGATACGCAGTATTTT. Translated: CASSPRGSPEDTQYF.